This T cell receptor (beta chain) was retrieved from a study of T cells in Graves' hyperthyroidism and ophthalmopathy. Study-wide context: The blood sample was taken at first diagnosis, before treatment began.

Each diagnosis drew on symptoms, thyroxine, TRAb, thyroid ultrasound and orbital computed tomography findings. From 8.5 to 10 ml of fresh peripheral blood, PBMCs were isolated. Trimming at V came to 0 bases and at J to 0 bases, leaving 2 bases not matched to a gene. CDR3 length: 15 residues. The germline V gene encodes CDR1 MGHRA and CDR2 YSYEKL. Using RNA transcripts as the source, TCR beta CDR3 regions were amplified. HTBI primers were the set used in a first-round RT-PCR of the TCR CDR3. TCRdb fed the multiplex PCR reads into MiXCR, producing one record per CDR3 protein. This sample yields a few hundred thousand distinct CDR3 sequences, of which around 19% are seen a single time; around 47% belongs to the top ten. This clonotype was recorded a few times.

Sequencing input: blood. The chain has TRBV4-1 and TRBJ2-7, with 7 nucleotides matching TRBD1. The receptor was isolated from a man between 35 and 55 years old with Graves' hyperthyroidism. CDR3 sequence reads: CASSQDGTASYEQYF. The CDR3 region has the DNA TGCGCCAGCAGCCAAGATGGGACAGCCTCCTACGAGCAGTACTTC.